The T cell receptor (beta chain) under discussion was sequenced for a study of T cells after posttransplantation cyclophosphamide. Study results and limitations: Later post-transplant blood repertoires were often dominated by donor CD8+ memory clones. TRB clonality was highly associated with recipient CMV seropositivity and reactivation. Skin or GI-infiltrating T cells shared few TRB sequences with blood.

Germline CDR1 MDHEN, CDR2 SYDVKM. Trimming took off 2 bases at V and 8 bases at J, with 4 bases between the two ends. This CDR3 is built from 11 residues. The protocol was immunoSEQ multiplex PCR, while the TCRdb copy is restricted to in-frame clones and leaves out a portion. The record shows about 33,000 clones for this sample, with no singletons present. This clone was detected many times. No antigen is known for it. The chain employs TRBV28 and TRBJ2-1; D remains unclear. The sequence was obtained from a woman aged 25-40 years in good health and a related stem cell transplant donor. The source material was PBMCs. Here the CDR3 DNA reads TGTGCCAGCAGTTTAGGCCATGAGCAGTTCTTC. Translation gives CASSLGHEQFF.